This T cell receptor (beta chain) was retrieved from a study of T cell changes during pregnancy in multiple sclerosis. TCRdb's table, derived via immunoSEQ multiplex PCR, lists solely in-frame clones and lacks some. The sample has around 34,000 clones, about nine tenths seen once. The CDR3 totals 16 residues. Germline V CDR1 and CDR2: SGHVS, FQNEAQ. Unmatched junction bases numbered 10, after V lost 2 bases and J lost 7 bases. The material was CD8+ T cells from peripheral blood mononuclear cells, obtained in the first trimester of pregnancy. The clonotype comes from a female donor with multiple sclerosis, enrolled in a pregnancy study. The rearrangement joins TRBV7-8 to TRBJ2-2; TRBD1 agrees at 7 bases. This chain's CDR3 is CASSLRRQGASGELFF. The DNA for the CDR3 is TGTGCCAGCAGCTTAAGAAGACAGGGTGCGAGCGGGGAGCTGTTTTTT.